This T cell receptor beta chain was observed in a study of regulatory T cells in long-lasting Graves disease. TCR beta libraries were built with iRepertoire HTBI primers and Arm-PCR of CDR3 regions. TCRdb re-called the multiplex PCR reads with MiXCR, one entry per CDR3 protein. The data hold some 330,000 distinct CDR3 sequences, with around 23% observed a single time. Time point denoted: persistent/refractory GD, antithyroid drugs over 5 years with positive TRAb. Isolated PBMC RNA provided the starting material for the TCR library. EDTA tubes collected 7.5 to 9.5 milliliters of peripheral blood. V dropped 6 bases and J dropped 0 bases, with 12 bases sitting between them. Germline-derived CDR1 and CDR2 are MDHEN and SYDVKM. This CDR3 is built from 15 residues. This clonotype was counted between two and nine times.

This material consisted of peripheral blood mononuclear cells (PBMCs), taken when the disease was refractory, from a patient treated with antithyroid drugs. The receptor was isolated from a woman between 40 and 55 years old with Graves disease. The V call is TRBV28, the J call TRBJ1-3, with a tentative D call TRBD1 (5 bases). The CDR3 region is CASRESGDSGNTIYF. CDR3 nucleotides: TGTGCCAGCAGGGAGTCGGGGGACTCTGGAAACACCATATATTTT.